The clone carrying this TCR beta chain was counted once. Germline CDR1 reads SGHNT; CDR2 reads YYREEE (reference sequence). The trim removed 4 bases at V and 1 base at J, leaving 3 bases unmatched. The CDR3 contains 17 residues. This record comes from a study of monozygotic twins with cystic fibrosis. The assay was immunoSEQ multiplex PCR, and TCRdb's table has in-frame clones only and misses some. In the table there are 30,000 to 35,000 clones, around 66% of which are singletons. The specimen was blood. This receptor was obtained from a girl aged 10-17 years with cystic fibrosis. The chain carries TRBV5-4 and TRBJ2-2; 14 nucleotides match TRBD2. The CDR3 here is CASSLGTSGRNTGELFF. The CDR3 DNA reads TGTGCCAGCAGCCTGGGGACTAGCGGGAGGAACACCGGGGAGCTGTTTTTT.